The sequence of this T cell receptor beta chain was determined in a study of post-analysis software for immune sequencing data (dated by TCRdb to the mid-2010s). In the study overall: The recorded disease courses included relapsing-remitting, secondary progressive and progressive-relapsing multiple sclerosis, and some patients had no subtype annotation. A subset of samples was prepared in parallel using single-end sample barcoding, then pooled and co-amplified after Illumina adapter ligation. Patient repertoires were compared against 11 previously published healthy control repertoires from donors aged about 6 to 25 years.

CDR1 and CDR2 were assigned from the germline V gene as SQVTM and ANQGSEA. The CDR3 sequence holds 14 residues, the cysteine and phenylalanine included. Here the CDR3 DNA is all that survives: 42 bases in frame from base 1. V and J are trimmed by 7 bases and 1 base, and the gene matches miss 5 bases of the junction. Broad study findings and their caveats: Normalized Chao1 diversity was significantly lower in multiple sclerosis patients than controls, suggesting substantial peripheral T-cell clonal expansion. Significantly higher frequencies in patients than in controls were found for roughly 5 TRBV segments, including TRBV5-6, TRBV5-1 and TRBV20-1. When samples were clustered directly using the F measure, samples prepared in the same batch co-clustered strongly, which prompted a batch-effect correction. The multiple sclerosis patient group was slightly younger than the control group.

To demonstrate the VDJtools post-analysis software, TCR beta repertoires were profiled from the peripheral blood of roughly 14 young patients with multiple sclerosis. The multiple sclerosis patients were children and adolescents between roughly 6 and 16 years of age. This clonotype has only a few counts. Its antigen is unknown. No base quality information exists; no much larger clone differs at one position. Library creation used PCR. For sequencing, an Illumina HiSeq 2500 was employed. Unique molecular identifiers were incorporated into TCR beta cDNA libraries to reduce PCR and sequencing biases. Per 1 to 10 million input T cells, approximately 500,000 cDNA molecules were obtained, such that each molecule approximated one T cell. The patient libraries were prepared and sequenced with the same protocol used for the earlier healthy control dataset. Within a given batch, samples were prepared together, multiplexed and sequenced on the same HiSeq lane. The original pipeline was this. MIGEC was used to process the raw barcoded reads, and molecular identifier groups with only a single read were discarded before consensus assembly and CDR3 extraction. Clonotype tables were post-analysed with VDJtools, normalizing diversity by down-sampling all datasets to the smallest sample size. To correct batch-related cross-sample contamination, repertoire overlap clustering matched CDR3 amino acid sequences but not nucleotide sequences. Using fastp at Q25 and MiXCR, TCRdb reprocessed the public reads and kept productive beta chains. Here each entry gathers all rows of one CDR3 protein and keeps the most common genes and DNA. These V and J calls derive from TCRdb rather than the authors' analysis. Recorded for this sample are approximately 660,000 distinct CDR3 sequences; approximately 59% of them occurred a single time. In total, the top ten clones hold 11% of the sample.

Sequencing was carried out using blood. The chain joins TRBV29-1 to TRBJ2-1, and 9 junction bases match TRBD1. This receptor was taken from a girl aged 2-10 years with multiple sclerosis. CDR3 protein: CSAKTGGSYNEQFF. The nucleotides read TGCAGCGCGAAGACAGGGGGTTCCTACAATGAGCAGTTCTTC.